The sequence of this TCR beta chain was determined in a study of cytomegalovirus exposure and HLA in healthy donors. 60 Vbeta and 13 Jbeta primers were used in PCR. Method: immunoSEQ multiplex PCR; TCRdb's copy keeps in-frame clones and lacks some. The sample has roughly 120,000 clones; 76% are singletons. Study findings and constraints: As was reported, the classifier diagnosed cytomegalovirus status with high specificity and sensitivity. Reportedly, HLA-A and HLA-B alleles of most subjects were accurately predicted from TCR beta. Being indistinguishable, some V segments were excluded, TRBV6-2 and TRBV6-3 among them.

This clone appeared once. Its antigen is undetermined. Per germline, CDR1 LNHNV and CDR2 YYDKDF (reference sequence). V shed 0 bases and J shed 0 bases, with 14 bases lying between them. The CDR3 consists of 17 residues. The rearrangement uses TRBV15 and TRBJ1-1; no clear D gene. Material for sequencing was PBMCs. The sequence derives from a man aged 50-59 years in good health and CMV-seronegative. CDR3 in DNA: TGTGCCACCAGCAGAGATCAGGCAGTTGCTATGAACACTGAAGCTTTCTTT. Its translation is CATSRDQAVAMNTEAFF.